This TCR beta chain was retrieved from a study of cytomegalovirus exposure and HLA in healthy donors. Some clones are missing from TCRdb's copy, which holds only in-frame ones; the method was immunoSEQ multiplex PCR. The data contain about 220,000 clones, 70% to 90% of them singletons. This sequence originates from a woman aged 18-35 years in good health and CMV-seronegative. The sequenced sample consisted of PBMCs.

The CDR3: CASSLLGDSNQPQHF. The CDR3 coding sequence is TGTGCCAGCAGCTTATTAGGGGATAGCAATCAGCCCCAGCATTTT. The chain employs TRBV11-2 and TRBJ1-5; weak D call: TRBD1 (5 bases). V was trimmed by 2 bases and J by 0 bases, leaving 8 bases between them. This CDR3 comprises 15 residues. Germline assignment: CDR1 SGHAT and CDR2 FQNNGV.